This TCR beta chain is drawn from a study of regulatory T cells in long-lasting Graves disease listed by TCRdb under 2021. Background for the entire study: Newly diagnosed Graves' disease patients had taken antithyroid drugs for less than 3 months. The study was conducted in China and was registered as a clinical trial. TCR sequencing covered about 13 persistent and approximately 20 newly diagnosed Graves' disease patients, 33 samples in total. Persistent Graves' disease patients were compared with newly diagnosed Graves' disease patients by peripheral blood TCR sequencing and RNA sequencing.

Broad study findings and their caveats: Persistent patients shared more public clonotypes among themselves (around 3,000) than newly diagnosed patients did (nearly 1,000). Only the TCR beta chain was sequenced and analyzed. The authors noted that the small sample size was a limitation that may lower accuracy. TRBV28, TRBJ1-2 and TRBJ2-5 were preferentially used in persistent disease, while TRBV20-1 and TRBJ2-1 were favored in newly diagnosed disease. Lower TCR Shannon entropy and fewer highly expanded clones were observed in persistent Graves' disease patients than in newly diagnosed patients, which suggested clonal expansion. Only peripheral blood was studied, because thyroid tissue, the primary lesion, was inaccessible.

The library was built by means of multiplex PCR. Sequencing was performed on an Illumina HiSeq 4000. TCR beta libraries were built with iRepertoire HTBI primers and Arm-PCR amplification of CDR3 regions. PCR products were gel purified before sequencing. The authors processed their data as follows. Across samples, 55 to 80 TRBV and 13 to 15 TRBJ segments were identified and used for gene usage analysis of CDR3 amino acid clonotypes. COPE and FqMerger were used to merge filtered high-quality paired reads into contigs. BLAST was used to align contigs to the IMGT TRBV, TRBD and TRBJ reference genes, and CDR3 was defined following IMGT. Any clonotype with a frequency above 0.1% was counted as a highly expanded clone. Shannon entropy was used to measure repertoire diversity, and the Gini coefficient was used to measure V-J evenness. Public clonotypes were defined as clonotypes shared by more than one individual. The public sequencing data were trimmed at Q25 with fastp and processed into clonotypes with MiXCR by TCRdb, which kept only in-frame beta chains. A single entry per CDR3 protein holds the most common genes and DNA from its merged rows. TCRdb, rather than the study authors, made the V and J calls. For this sample the table gives about 430,000 distinct CDR3 sequences, of which around 16% were detected only once. Together, the top ten hold under 9% of the sample.

This clonotype has a count of ten or more. The specificity of this receptor is unknown. Base qualities are missing; no much larger clone stands one base away. In the paper's terms, the time point label means: newly diagnosed GD, antithyroid drugs for less than 3 months. For both TCR sequencing and RNA sequencing, RNA was extracted from PBMCs in TRIzol. The diagnosis of Graves' disease was made according to American Thyroid Association guidelines. Patients were recruited from an endocrinology department in Xi'an, China. From each patient, around 9 milliliters of peripheral blood was collected into an EDTA anticoagulant tube. PBMCs were isolated by Ficoll Paque Plus density gradient separation without further T cell sorting. An Agilent 2100 Bioanalyzer and agarose gel were used to assess RNA quality, and a NanoDrop 2000 was used to measure RNA concentration. CDR1 and CDR2 are read off the germline V gene as SNHLY and FYNNEI. The CDR3 runs 12 residues from the cysteine to the phenylalanine. Solely the CDR3 DNA is kept, with 36 bases framed from the first base. Relative to germline, V is 8 bases shorter and J is 5 bases shorter, with 12 bases between their ends.

These sequences were also reported in another study, on T cells in Graves' hyperthyroidism and ophthalmopathy. As the second paper documents: Stable Graves' hyperthyroidism was defined as no progression to ophthalmopathy during 18 months of follow-up. Hyperthyroidism patients were newly diagnosed, had a disease duration of under 2 months, and were aged 18 to 65 years. Patients with uncontrolled infections, other autoimmune diseases, pregnancy or lactation were excluded. Diagnoses were established on the basis of clinical symptoms, serum thyroxine and TRAb, thyroid ultrasound, and orbital computed tomography. For the first round of RT-PCR on the TCR CDR3, the HTBI primer set was used together with the Qiagen OneStep RT-PCR kit. Most expanded thyroid clonotypes (frequency above 0.001) were also detected in blood, a finding suggesting that blood repertoires may reflect thyroid immune responses. A model built on a 13 V-J signature distinguished ophthalmopathy from stable hyperthyroidism, reaching over 85% sensitivity and 81% to 83% specificity in cross-validation and 80%/75% in testing. In validation, progression to ophthalmopathy was predicted by the model with 70.59% sensitivity and 72.22% specificity, a median of about 6 months before onset. A discovery cohort of approximately 100 patients, about 44 with Graves' ophthalmopathy and approximately 57 with stable Graves' hyperthyroidism, was used to find distinguishing TCR V-J signatures. Prospective prediction of ophthalmopathy was tested in an independent validation cohort of some 20 hyperthyroidism patients and 17 patients who later progressed to ophthalmopathy. For training and testing, the 110 or so patients in the discovery cohort were randomly divided in a 7:3 ratio. Thyroid tissue and blood T-cell repertoires from roughly 6 Graves' hyperthyroidism patients were also compared in the study. After sampling, hyperthyroidism patients received methimazole starting at 30 mg daily, and ophthalmopathy patients received high-dose intravenous methylprednisolone. The libraries were constructed in a second round of multiplex PCR and then size-selected and purified. Libraries were sequenced paired-end with 100 bp reads on an Illumina HiSeq2000. SOAPnuke was used to process the raw data, removing reads that contained adapters or uncalled bases, had a mean Phred below 15, or lacked an exact match to the constant primer or identifier. High-quality paired reads were merged using COPE v1.2.5, and each unique nucleotide sequence was defined as a clonotype. MiTCR v1.1 was used to align the clonotypes against IMGT TRBV, TRBD and TRBJ reference segments. The analysis was restricted to V-J combinations with a frequency above 0.0001, which together covered just over 99% of the repertoires. The TCS score was defined as F50 (clonal expansion) divided by E x V (chaos), with BLOSUM62-based TCRdist calculated between CDR3 peptides within each V-J. Welch's t-statistics and random forest reduced 500 to 550 V-J features to 10 to 15, which were used in a naive Bayes classifier (R e1071). No statistical method was used to set the sample size in advance, and investigators knew the group allocation. According to the paper, TCR Vbeta CDR3 sequencing was carried out on approximately 140 peripheral blood samples, which came from more than 40 ophthalmopathy, 75 to 80 hyperthyroidism and about 17 progressor patients.

The TCR sequence derives from a middle-aged woman with Graves disease. Donor details come from another sample of the same person, matched by shared clones. The V gene is TRBV2 and the J gene is TRBJ2-5; a tentative D call is TRBD2 (5 bases match). Sequenced here: peripheral blood mononuclear cells (PBMCs), sampled at new diagnosis, from a patient treated with antithyroid drugs. The DNA reads as follows: TGTGCCAGCCTACTAGATTCGGAGACCCAGTACTTC. It is translated as CASLLDSETQYF.